This is a list of T cell receptor beta chains from one sample in a study of blood T cell repertoires in COVID-19. TCRdb's table, derived via immunoSEQ multiplex PCR, lists solely in-frame clones and lacks some. Of about 190,000 clones in the sample, 84% are singletons; the top ten hold roughly 3.2%. The sequenced sample consisted of PBMCs or T cells enriched from blood (not recorded which). Receptors were obtained from a woman aged 25 to 39 who had been exposed to COVID-19. CDR3s include the opening cysteine and the closing phenylalanine or tryptophan. Fields, in order: CDR3 protein, D gene, J gene, V gene. A D gene is named only where the DNA matches it firmly.

CATQGLFGRTNEKLFF NA TRBJ1-4 TRBV2
CASSHAGGANYGYTF TRBD1 TRBJ1-2 TRBV5-4
CASSLWTIQETQYF NA TRBJ2-5 TRBV3-1/TRBV3-2
CASSRLTLNTEAFF NA TRBJ1-1 TRBV7-9
CASRGGRRGGLDTQYF TRBD2 TRBJ2-3 TRBV7-6
CASSQGQRGTEAFF NA TRBJ1-1 TRBV18
CASSPYGGGGEAFF NA TRBJ1-1 TRBV7-9
CAWLINTEAFF NA TRBJ1-1 TRBV30
CATKYGNSYEQYF NA TRBJ2-7 TRBV5-1
CASSLDRYYEQYF NA TRBJ2-7 TRBV12-3/TRBV12-4
CASSLIPFGMNTEAFF NA TRBJ1-1 TRBV27
CASSESSGGVNEQFF TRBD2 TRBJ2-1 TRBV10-2
CASSRTENTGELFF NA TRBJ2-2 TRBV10-1
CASSRRGMDSNQPQHF NA TRBJ1-5 TRBV19
CASSGPWQIRTEAFF NA TRBJ1-1 TRBV5-5
CASGLMGGLDTEAFF NA TRBJ1-1 TRBV12-5
CASTQYSGASYEQYF TRBD2 TRBJ2-7 TRBV19
CASSVQGDTQYF NA TRBJ2-3 TRBV9
CASSLVSGGLYNSPLHF TRBD1 TRBJ1-6 TRBV7-2
CASSHSGSQHF NA TRBJ1-5 TRBV6-2/TRBV6-3
CASSFPDISYEQYF NA TRBJ2-7 TRBV7-2
CASSPDRREQYF NA TRBJ2-7 TRBV7-6
CASAVVTGKLGVGNTEAFF TRBD1 TRBJ1-1 TRBV3-1/TRBV3-2
CSVDTGRIGYNEQFF NA TRBJ2-1 TRBV29-1
CASSPNPGNSYGYTF NA TRBJ1-2 TRBV19
CASSLGTSGIYEQYF TRBD2 TRBJ2-7 TRBV7-2